This T cell receptor (beta chain) was captured in a study of OX40 agonist ivuxolimab in advanced cancers. Study in general: Patients treated during dose escalation were battling hepatocellular carcinoma, melanoma, renal cell or head and neck cancer. Antecedent anti-PD-1, anti-PD-L1 or anti-CTLA-4 therapy was permissible, with around 40% having received some.

The CDR3 is 14 residues long. Germline CDR1 MNHNS, CDR2 SASEGT. Trimming pared 7 bases from V and 2 bases from J, leaving 9 bases between. The data were produced by immunoSEQ multiplex PCR, yet TCRdb's version contains in-frame clones alone and is incomplete. The table records about 48,000 clones, approximately 88% of them present only once. This receptor was identified in an adult with an advanced solid tumor such as melanoma, head and neck, liver or kidney cancer. The gene calls are TRBV6-1 and TRBJ2-6, with D uncertain. Sequences were derived from CD4+ or CD8+ T cells sorted from blood, sampled in a trial of the OX40 agonist ivuxolimab. For the CDR3, the DNA is TGTGCCAGCACCCCTGTGGCTGGGGCCAACGTCCTGACTTTC. This translates into CASTPVAGANVLTF.